This T cell receptor beta chain was profiled in a study of T cell repertoires in cytomegalovirus infection. This clonotype was recorded many times. V shed 1 base and J shed 4 bases, with 14 bases lying between them. The CDR3 has 15 amino acids. The germline V gene encodes CDR1 SGHVS and CDR2 FQNEAQ. MiXCR, run by TCRdb on the reads, gives a single entry per CDR3 protein. In the table there are around 350,000 distinct CDR3 sequences, 15% to 20% of which are singletons. The chain has TRBV7-8 and TRBJ2-7; D is possibly TRBD2 (5 bases). The receptor comes from a human donor in good health (CMV status not recorded). Some clones in this sample may be carry-over from other donors' samples. Sequenced input: PBMCs. CDR3 residues: CASSLDRGLRYEQYF. CDR3 sequence (DNA): TGTGCCAGCAGCTTAGATCGAGGACTGAGGTACGAGCAGTACTTC.